These 17 T cell receptor beta chains were all obtained from the same sample, sequenced in a study of shared clonotypes between healthy human individuals. Sequencing was performed with immunoSEQ multiplex PCR; in TCRdb, only in-frame clones are kept and a portion is missing. Found here are 2 million to 2.5 million clones, more than 90% of them singletons; the top ten hold approximately 0.13%. The material sequenced was naive CD4+ T cells sorted from blood. Described subset: CD45RA+ positively selected. These receptors came from a man aged 18 to 29 in good health.

The genes are TRBV5-4 and TRBJ1-6, with 11 bases that match TRBD1. The germline V gene has CDR1 SGHNT and CDR2 YYREEE (reference sequence). The CDR3 extends over 16 amino acids. V was pared by 4 bases and J by 4 bases, with 4 bases of the junction left unmatched. CDR3: CASSKDRGLYNSPLHF. DNA for the CDR3: TGTGCCAGCAGCAAGGACAGGGGGCTTTATAATTCACCCCTCCACTTT.

The V call is TRBV15, the J call TRBJ2-7; 8 bases are a match to TRBD1. The CDR3 runs to 14 residues. CDR1 is LNHNV and CDR2 is YYDKDF in the germline V gene (reference sequence). V shed 5 bases and J 2 bases; nucleotides not matched to a gene: 5. For the CDR3, the DNA is TGTGCCACCAGCGCCCGGGACAGGACCTACGAGCAGTACTTC. Encoded protein: CATSARDRTYEQYF.

V usage is TRBV7-3 and J usage is TRBJ2-2, with 8 bases aligning to TRBD2. Germline CDR1 SGHTA, CDR2 FQGTGA. This CDR3 is built from 16 residues. Germline trimming cut 5 bases from V and 4 bases from J; bases unmatched to any gene: 9. CDR3 protein: CASSPHSGAPTGELFF. CDR3 bases: TGTGCCAGCAGCCCCCATAGCGGGGCACCCACCGGGGAGCTGTTTTTT.

This sequence joins TRBV30 and TRBJ1-1, with no clear D. The V and J ends lost 4 bases and 0 bases respectively, with 9 bases between them. Per the germline V gene, CDR1 is GTSNPN and CDR2 is SVGIG (reference sequence). The CDR3 sequence is 13 residues long. CDR3 residues: CAWKLYLNTEAFF. The CDR3 DNA sequence: TGTGCCTGGAAGTTATATCTGAACACTGAAGCTTTCTTT.

The chain links TRBV5-6 to TRBJ1-2; the match to TRBD1 covers 9 bases. Germline V CDR1 and CDR2: SGHDT, YYEEEE. CDR3 length: 14 residues. The V and J ends lost 4 bases and 7 bases, in that order; junction bases with no gene match: 8. As DNA, the CDR3 is TGTGCCAGCAGCCCGGGGACAGGGAAAGCTGGCTACACCTTC. Residues: CASSPGTGKAGYTF.

This chain uses TRBV28 with TRBJ1-3, with D unclear. This CDR3 is built from 15 residues. The germline V gene has CDR1 MDHEN and CDR2 SYDVKM. Trimming pared 3 bases from V and 0 bases from J, leaving 9 bases between. This chain's CDR3 is CASSFLRVSGNTIYF. Here the CDR3 DNA reads TGTGCCAGCAGTTTCCTGCGGGTCTCTGGAAACACCATATATTTT. Variable domain in full (rest from reference TRBV28 and TRBJ1-3): DVKVTQSSRYLVKRTGEKVFLECVQDMDHENMFWYRQDPGLGLRLIYFSYDVKMKEKGDIPEGYSVSREKKERFSLILESASTNQTSMYLCASSFLRVSGNTIYFGEGSWLTVV.

Written as DNA, the CDR3 is TGTGCCTGGAGTCAAGGGAGCACAGATACGCAGTATTTT. This codes for CAWSQGSTDTQYF. The chain is built from TRBV30 and TRBJ2-3; no definite D call. Germline-derived CDR1 and CDR2 are GTSNPN and SVGIG (reference sequence). This CDR3 region has 13 residues. Trimming removed 2 bases at V and 0 bases at J, with 6 bases between.

The rearrangement uses TRBV28 and TRBJ2-6, with D possibly being TRBD1 or TRBD2 (5 bases each). Deletions cut 2 bases from V and 1 base from J, with 9 bases between. Germline CDR1 and CDR2: MDHEN and SYDVKM. CDR3 size: 16 residues. CDR3 amino acids: CASSLQGRSGANVLTF. Here the CDR3 DNA reads TGTGCCAGCAGTTTACAGGGACGTTCTGGGGCCAACGTCCTGACTTTC.

The rearrangement links TRBV10-1 to TRBJ2-1, with 10 bases matching TRBD2. This CDR3 comprises 14 residues. The germline V gene has CDR1 WNHNN and CDR2 SYGVQD (reference sequence). Trimming at V came to 2 bases and at J to 8 bases, leaving 3 bases not matched to a gene. The CDR3: CASSESGGAHEQFF. The CDR3 DNA reads as TGCGCCAGCAGTGAGAGCGGGGGGGCCCATGAGCAGTTCTTC.

V and J are TRBV5-1 and TRBJ1-6; D is uncertain. V lost 5 bases and J lost 10, with 13 bases in between. CDR1 and CDR2 (germline): SGHRS, YFSETQ. The length of the CDR3 is 13 residues. CDR3 bases: TGCGCCAGCAGGCCCCTTGGAGACTCACCCCTCCACTTT. Protein sequence: CASRPLGDSPLHF.

The rearrangement links TRBV6-1 to TRBJ2-5, with D maybe TRBD1 (8 bases). In germline, CDR1 is MNHNS, CDR2 SASEGT. Trimming pared 9 bases from V and 4 bases from J, leaving 15 bases between. The CDR3 length is 13 residues. The CDR3: CASLNRGGETQYF. The CDR3 coding sequence is TGTGCCAGTCTTAACAGGGGGGGAGAGACCCAGTACTTC.

This clone was observed once. The genes are TRBV7-3 and TRBJ2-3, with 9 bases lining up with TRBD1. CDR1 and CDR2 (germline): SGHTA, FQGTGA. The trim removed 3 bases at V and 3 bases at J, leaving 16 bases unmatched. This CDR3 has 19 amino acids. CDR3 bases: TGTGCCAGCAGCTTGAACCTGCGGAACCGACAGGGGGGGACAGATACGCAGTATTTT. It encodes CASSLNLRNRQGGTDTQYF.

CDR3: CSVAITDGYNEQFF. CDR3 DNA: TGCAGCGTTGCGATTACGGACGGGTACAATGAGCAGTTCTTC. The V gene is TRBV29-1, the J gene TRBJ2-1; no firm D call. Germline loops: CDR1 SQVTM, CDR2 ANQGSEA. This CDR3 spans 14 amino acids. V was clipped by 4 bases and J by 4 bases, with 14 bases between them.

The rearrangement links TRBV11-3 to TRBJ2-3, with unresolved D. Between the trimmed V and J ends, which lost 8 bases and 5 bases, there was a span of 14 bases. Germline-derived CDR1 and CDR2 are SGHNT and YENEEA. This CDR3 spans 13 amino acids. The CDR3 region is CASGPNGLDTQYF. In nucleotides, the CDR3 is TGTGCCAGCGGCCCTAACGGGCTAGATACGCAGTATTTT.

This clone was seen a single time. This chain uses TRBV20-1 with TRBJ2-3; D is perhaps TRBD1 or TRBD2 (5 bases each). V gave up 7 bases and J gave up 9 bases, with 11 bases separating them. This CDR3 region has 10 residues. The germline gives CDR1 DFQATT, CDR2 SNEGSKA (reference sequence). The CDR3 DNA sequence: TGCAGTGTTCCGGGACCGACGCAGTATTTT. This gives the protein CSVPGPTQYF.

The gene calls are TRBV5-1 and TRBJ2-7; 9 nucleotides match TRBD1. Per germline, CDR1 SGHRS and CDR2 YFSETQ. J lost 3 bases, V lost 7 bases, and 2 bases had no gene match. This CDR3 is 12 amino acids long. The CDR3 here is CASGTGSYEQYF. In nucleotides, the CDR3 is TGCGCCAGCGGGACAGGGAGCTACGAGCAGTACTTC.

This rearrangement joins TRBV9 to TRBJ2-7; TRBD2 aligns across 7 bases. CDR3 length: 15 amino acids. Trimming cost V 0 bases and J 3 bases; bases outside gene matches: 6. CDR1 and CDR2 from the germline V gene are SGDLS and YYNGEE. CDR3 sequence: CASSVDQSGGYEQYF. DNA of the CDR3: TGTGCCAGCAGCGTAGACCAGTCGGGGGGCTACGAGCAGTACTTC.